This entry concerns a single T cell receptor beta chain. The sample belongs to a study of Graves' ophthalmopathy and Graves' hyperthyroidism. Study overall: Before any treatment, peripheral blood was taken at the initial diagnosis.

Germline CDR1 and CDR2: SGDLS and YYNGEE. The CDR3 loop spans 16 amino acids. After removal of 4 bases from V and 7 bases from J, the junction contained 12 bases not matched to a gene. RNA transcripts were the template, and TCR beta CDR3 regions were amplified from them. The authors performed first-round RT-PCR with HTBI primers and then a second-round multiplex PCR. TCRdb reprocessed the multiplex PCR reads with MiXCR, giving one entry per CDR3 protein. Here the sample spans 200,000 to 300,000 distinct CDR3 sequences, 45% to 55% being singletons. The receptor was derived from an adult man with Graves' ophthalmopathy. The material sequenced was peripheral blood. The rearrangement links TRBV9 to TRBJ1-2, with TRBD1 matching 11 bases. CDR3 coding DNA: TGTGCCAGCAGCTTGCGTAGGACAGGGGGCGTAGGTGGCTACACCTTC. Translating gives CASSLRRTGGVGGYTF.